These 17 T cell receptor beta chains were sequenced from one sample in a study of T cells in Graves' hyperthyroidism and ophthalmopathy. Amplification of TCR beta CDR3 regions was performed using RNA transcripts as template. In the first-round RT-PCR of the TCR CDR3, the HTBI primer set was used. TCRdb redid the calling of the multiplex PCR reads with MiXCR, one entry per CDR3 protein. This sample has 450,000 to 650,000 distinct CDR3 sequences, with approximately 15% found just once. Material: blood. These receptors were taken from a woman aged 18-29 years with Graves' ophthalmopathy.

This clonotype showed up many times. This chain connects TRBV7-9 to TRBJ2-1; D remains ambiguous. There are 16 residues in the CDR3. Germline V gives CDR1 SEHNR, CDR2 FQNEAQ (reference sequence). The V gene lost 5 bases and the J gene lost 0 bases, with 14 bases spanning the gap. The chain's CDR3 is CASSPSWGSSYNEQFF. CDR3 nucleotides: TGTGCCAGCAGCCCCTCTTGGGGAAGCTCCTACAATGAGCAGTTCTTC. The variable domain in full, completed from reference TRBV7-9 and TRBJ2-1, reads DTGVSQNPRHKITKRGQNVTFRCDPISEHNRLYWYRQTLGQGPEFLTYFQNEAQLEKSRLLSDRFSAERPKGSFSTLEIQRTEQGDSAMYLCASSPSWGSSYNEQFFGPGTRLTVL.

J is TRBJ2-7 and V is TRBV7-9; D unclear. The CDR3 consists of 13 residues. V dropped 1 base and J dropped 2 bases, with 6 bases sitting between them. From germline, CDR1 is SEHNR and CDR2 FQNEAQ (reference sequence). The CDR3 region is CASSLDAPYEQYF. Here the CDR3 DNA reads TGTGCCAGCAGCTTAGATGCGCCCTACGAGCAGTACTTC.

Concerning this clonotype: The junction does not match germline at one end; this may be a read error. The rearrangement joins TRBV7-7 to TRBJ2-1, with TRBD2 matching 9 bases. This CDR3 comprises 16 residues. CDR1 and CDR2 (germline): SSHAT, FNYEAQ (reference sequence). The CDR3 protein is CASSLEVAGVGNEQFF. In nucleotides, the CDR3 is TGTGCTAGCAGCTTAGAGGTAGCGGGAGTCGGGAATGAGCAGTTCTTC.

The table lists this clonotype with many counts. The chain couples TRBV28 to TRBJ2-2; 10 bases are shared with TRBD2. Looked up from germline, CDR1 is MDHEN and CDR2 is SYDVKM. The CDR3 is 17 residues long. V was clipped by 5 bases and J by 2 bases; unmatched bases: 8. CDR3 sequence: CASSNPAGGGNTGELFF. DNA for the CDR3: TGTGCCAGCAGTAACCCAGCGGGAGGGGGAAACACCGGGGAGCTGTTTTTT.

This clonotype was seen repeatedly, ten times or more. The CDR3 sequence is CASNKDRERPEAFF. CDR3 nucleotides: TGTGCCAGCAATAAGGACAGGGAACGGCCTGAAGCTTTCTTT. This chain joins TRBV6-1 and TRBJ1-1; 8 nucleotides align to TRBD1. V lost 7 bases to trimming and J lost 6 bases; unmatched junction nucleotides: 10. The CDR3 is made up of 14 amino acids. CDR1 is MNHNS, CDR2 SASEGT, per germline.

This clonotype was seen ten or more times. The CDR3 DNA sequence: TGTGCCAGCGGGGGGCGACAGGTGCAAGAGACCCAGTACTTC. Amino acid sequence: CASGGRQVQETQYF. The chain combines TRBV2 with TRBJ2-5; D could derive from TRBD1 or TRBD2 (6 bases each). The CDR3 has 14 amino acids. The V and J ends lost 8 bases and 2 bases respectively, with 15 bases between them. Germline V gene sequence: CDR1 SNHLY, CDR2 FYNNEI.

This clonotype was counted many times. The chain couples TRBV7-8 to TRBJ2-7; TRBD1 matches 8 bases. J was trimmed by 2 bases and V by 0 bases; bases with no gene match: 9. The germline V gene encodes CDR1 SGHVS and CDR2 FQNEAQ. This CDR3 contains 17 residues. The CDR3 sequence: CASSLALISGGAYEQYF. The DNA for the CDR3 is TGTGCCAGCAGCTTAGCGCTAATCTCAGGGGGCGCCTACGAGCAGTACTTC.

This clonotype was seen ten or more times. This sequence joins TRBV7-2 and TRBJ2-6; D is unresolved. CDR3 length equals 15 residues. CDR1 is SGHTA and CDR2 is FQGNSA in the germline V gene. The V end was cut by 2 bases, the J end by 5 bases, with 10 bases between. The CDR3, as DNA: TGTGCCAGCAGCTTAAGCAGCGCCTGGGCCAACGTCCTGACTTTC. Translating gives CASSLSSAWANVLTF.

This clonotype was seen a few times. The chain joins TRBV29-1 to TRBJ2-7; TRBD1 matches at 7 bases. Germline loops: CDR1 SQVTM, CDR2 ANQGSEA. With V trimmed by 3 bases and J by 3 bases, 11 bases remained unmatched. The CDR3 has 15 residues. The CDR3 DNA is TGCAGCGTTGACATCCTGGGACAGAAAGACTACGAGCAGTACTTC. This sequence encodes CSVDILGQKDYEQYF.

This clonotype was detected ten times or more. Its ends do not fully match the called genes, so a read error is possible. This chain links TRBV5-1 with TRBJ1-2, with 11 bases fitting TRBD1. The CDR3 is 14 residues long. Germline V gene data show CDR1 as SGHRS and CDR2 as YFSETQ. The CDR3 sequence is CASSLDRGPYGYTF. CDR3 nucleotide sequence: TGTGCCAGCAGCTTGGACAGGGGGCCGTATGGCTACACCTTC. Together with reference TRBV5-1 and TRBJ1-2, the CDR3 gives the full variable domain: KAGVTQTPRYLIKTRGQQVTLSCSPISGHRSVSWYQQTPGQGLQFLFEYFSETQRNKGNFPGRFSGRQFSNSRSEMNVSTLELGDSALYLCASSLDRGPYGYTFGSGTRLTVV.

This rearrangement joins TRBV19 to TRBJ1-3, with TRBD1 as a possible D gene (6 bases). The V gene lost 5 bases and the J gene lost 7 bases, with 12 bases spanning the gap. The CDR3 is 13 amino acids. Germline V gives CDR1 LNHDA, CDR2 SQIVND (reference sequence). The CDR3, as DNA: TGTGCCAGTAGTTCAACAGGGACCAACACCATATATTTT. This encodes CASSSTGTNTIYF.

This clonotype appeared a few times. The genes are TRBV10-2 and TRBJ1-5, with D unclear. CDR3 length: 14 residues. Germline V gene data show CDR1 as WSHSY and CDR2 as SAAADI. V was pared by 6 bases and J by 0 bases, with 9 bases between. The CDR3 loop reads CASRPVISNQPQHF. The CDR3 DNA reads TGCGCCAGCAGGCCCGTTATTAGCAATCAGCCCCAGCATTTT.

This clonotype was recorded a few times. The chain couples TRBV11-2 to TRBJ1-1, with 9 bases aligning to TRBD1. The germline CDR1 and CDR2 sequences are SGHAT and FQNNGV. J gave up 2 bases and V 0 bases, and 4 bases lay outside the gene matches. This CDR3 region has 16 residues. CDR3 DNA: TGTGCCAGCAGCTTAGAGGACAGGGGCTCTAACACTGAAGCTTTCTTT. Translating gives CASSLEDRGSNTEAFF.

The chain links TRBV7-9 to TRBJ2-7; D possibly matches TRBD1 or TRBD2 (6 bases each). CDR1 is SEHNR, CDR2 FQNEAQ, per germline (reference sequence). The CDR3 totals 14 residues. The V end was cut by 1 base, the J end by 6 bases, with 13 bases between. The CDR3 bases are TGTGCCAGCAGCTTAGGATCGGGGGCGGGCGAGCAGTACTTC. Translation gives CASSLGSGAGEQYF.

This clonotype has ten or more counts. V is TRBV11-3 and J is TRBJ2-5; 7 positions agree with TRBD2. With 5 bases clipped from V and 5 bases from J, the junction kept 14 bases outside the gene matches. This CDR3 is 16 amino acids long. Germline CDR1 and CDR2: SGHNT and YENEEA. The CDR3 protein is CASSPPTSRLGETQYF. The DNA of the CDR3 is TGTGCCAGCAGCCCCCCGACTAGCCGCCTAGGGGAGACCCAGTACTTC.

There are many counts of this clonotype. The rearrangement links TRBV7-2 to TRBJ2-7; TRBD2 is a possible D gene (6 bases). The V gene lost 0 bases and the J gene lost 4 bases, with 16 bases spanning the gap. Per germline, CDR1 SGHTA and CDR2 FQGNSA. The CDR3 is made up of 16 amino acids. CDR3 bases: TGTGCCAGCAGCTTAGCCCCTTCCGGGAGCGCTTACGAGCAGTACTTC. Translating gives CASSLAPSGSAYEQYF.

This clonotype was seen many times. Here the CDR3 DNA reads TGCGCCAGCAGCTTGTATGGGGACAGCTATGGCTACACCTTC. Residues: CASSLYGDSYGYTF. The chain employs TRBV5-1 and TRBJ1-2; TRBD1 matches 7 bases. The CDR3 consists of 14 residues. Germline CDR1 reads SGHRS; CDR2 reads YFSETQ. Germline trimming cut 1 base from V and 4 bases from J; bases unmatched to any gene: 4.